The clone carrying this T cell receptor beta chain was seen at least ten times. A single record per CDR3 protein comes from TCRdb applying MiXCR to the PCR reads. The table includes around 6,200 distinct CDR3 sequences, approximately 14% detected once. The CDR3 spans 17 residues. Germline assignment: CDR1 SGHRS and CDR2 YFSETQ. The V and J ends lost 1 base and 2 bases respectively, with 18 bases between them. The data are from a study of tumor-infiltrating lymphocytes in oesophageal squamous cell carcinoma. This clonotype originated in a male donor with esophageal squamous cell carcinoma. The chain uses TRBV5-1 and TRBJ1-1; D is unresolved. The sample consisted of esophageal tumor tissue. The CDR3 sequence: CASSLYRPIAVNTEAFF. The CDR3, as DNA: TGCGCCAGCAGCTTGTACCGACCCATAGCAGTTAACACTGAAGCTTTCTTT.